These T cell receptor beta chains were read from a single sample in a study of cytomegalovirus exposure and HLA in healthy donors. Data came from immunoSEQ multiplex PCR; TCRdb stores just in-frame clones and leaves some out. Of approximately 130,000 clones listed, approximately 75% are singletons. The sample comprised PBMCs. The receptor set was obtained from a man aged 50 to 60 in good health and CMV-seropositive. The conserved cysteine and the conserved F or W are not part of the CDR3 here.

CDR3 protein: ASSQPPGLAVYEQF; J gene: TRBJ2-1; V gene: TRBV4-1
CDR3 protein: ASSVDRGLAQPQH; J gene: TRBJ1-5; V gene: TRBV5-4
CDR3 protein: ASSSYSGATNTEAF; J gene: TRBJ1-1; V gene: TRBV6-5
CDR3 protein: ASSPGGPTTKLF; J gene: TRBJ1-4; V gene: TRBV6-6
CDR3 protein: ASSFLTEPYEQY; J gene: TRBJ2-7; V gene: TRBV5-5
CDR3 protein: ATLPRQGINTEAF; J gene: TRBJ1-1; V gene: TRBV10-3
CDR3 protein: ASSSPRPPRTGGRDQPQH; J gene: TRBJ1-5; V gene: TRBV7-8
CDR3 protein: ASSFAGNTGELF; J gene: TRBJ2-2; V gene: TRBV19
CDR3 protein: ASSPATGADTGELF; J gene: TRBJ2-2; V gene: TRBV18
CDR3 protein: ASSLVRGSINEQF; J gene: TRBJ2-1; V gene: TRBV14
CDR3 protein: ASSAQGSWQPQH; J gene: TRBJ1-5; V gene: TRBV19
CDR3 protein: AISAFSTSDEQF; J gene: TRBJ2-1; V gene: TRBV10-3
CDR3 protein: ASSAGQGANYGYT; J gene: TRBJ1-2; V gene: TRBV5-1
CDR3 protein: ASSQDRTYEQY; J gene: TRBJ2-7; V gene: TRBV4-3
CDR3 protein: ASSNRGGTEAF; J gene: TRBJ1-1; V gene: TRBV5-8
CDR3 protein: ASSPRLRVNSGDTQY; J gene: TRBJ2-3; V gene: TRBV18
CDR3 protein: ASSDGGTQF; J gene: TRBJ2-1; V gene: TRBV2
CDR3 protein: ASSGSLAPTGELF; J gene: TRBJ2-2; V gene: TRBV2
CDR3 protein: ASSLARGTGLAF; J gene: TRBJ1-1; V gene: TRBV5-1
CDR3 protein: SDQIQGQGNR; J gene: TRBJ1-2; V gene: TRBV29-1
CDR3 protein: ASSQGQGFEQY; J gene: TRBJ2-7; V gene: TRBV18
CDR3 protein: ATSRVRNTEAF; J gene: TRBJ1-1; V gene: TRBV15
CDR3 protein: ASSRGGMGTEAF; J gene: TRBJ1-1; V gene: TRBV28
CDR3 protein: ASSFGDGETQY; J gene: TRBJ2-5; V gene: TRBV7-9
CDR3 protein: ASSQGRTGREQY; J gene: TRBJ2-7; V gene: TRBV14
CDR3 protein: ASSEGSSQPQH; J gene: TRBJ1-5; V gene: TRBV10-1
CDR3 protein: ASSPSGTGGSKTQY; J gene: TRBJ2-5; V gene: TRBV7-2
CDR3 protein: SSRFDYQPQH; J gene: TRBJ1-5; V gene: TRBV7-9
CDR3 protein: SVQGRGTEAF; J gene: TRBJ1-1; V gene: TRBV29-1